This TCR beta chain was retrieved from a study of blood T cell repertoires in COVID-19. In the study overall: From the United States, Italy and Spain came samples of acute and convalescent COVID-19.

Original data processing: Counts of nucleated cells, estimated from reference gene primer amplification, were obtained. Profiling relied on immunoSEQ multiplex PCR, and the TCRdb table lists in-frame clones only, not all of them. V and J calls and clone size are copied from that table; D and trimming were computed from the DNA. The sample holds 230,000 or so clones; 84% are singletons and the top ten take approximately 4.7%. Unmatched junction bases numbered 11, after V lost 10 bases and J lost 0 bases. Germline V gene lookup returns CDR1 MNHEY and CDR2 SVGAGI. This CDR3 spans 15 amino acids. The V and J genes are TRBV6-5 and TRBJ2-7; TRBD1 matches at 8 bases. This receptor was obtained from a man aged 50-59 years with active or convalescent COVID-19. The sequenced sample consisted of peripheral blood. The CDR3 here is CATSLSQGGSYEQYF. CDR3 DNA sequence: TGTGCCACCTCACTTTCACAGGGGGGCTCCTACGAGCAGTACTTC.